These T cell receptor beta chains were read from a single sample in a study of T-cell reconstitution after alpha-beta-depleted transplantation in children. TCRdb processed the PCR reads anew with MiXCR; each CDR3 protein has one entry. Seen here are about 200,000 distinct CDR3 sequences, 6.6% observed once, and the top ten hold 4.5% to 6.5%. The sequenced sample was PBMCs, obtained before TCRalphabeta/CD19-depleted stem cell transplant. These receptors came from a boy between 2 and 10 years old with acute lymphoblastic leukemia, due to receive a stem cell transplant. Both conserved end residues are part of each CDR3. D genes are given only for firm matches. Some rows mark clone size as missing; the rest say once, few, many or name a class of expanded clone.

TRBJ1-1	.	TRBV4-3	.	CASSQDRLYTEAFF	TGCGCCAGCAGCCAAGACAGGCTTTACACTGAAGCTTTCTTT
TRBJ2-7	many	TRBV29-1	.	CSVEHNPYEQYF	TGCAGCGTTGAACATAACCCCTACGAGCAGTACTTC
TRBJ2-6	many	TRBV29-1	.	CSVYGSGANVLTF	TGCAGCGTTTACGGCTCTGGGGCCAACGTCCTGACTTTC
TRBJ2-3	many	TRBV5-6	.	CASSGMPDTQYF	TGTGCCAGCAGCGGAATGCCAGATACGCAGTATTTT
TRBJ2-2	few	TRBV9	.	CASSVFHNTGELFF	TGTGCCAGCAGCGTGTTTCATAACACCGGGGAGCTGTTTTTT
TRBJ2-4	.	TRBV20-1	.	CSASPDPAKNIRYF	TGCAGTGCTAGCCCCGACCCTGCCAAAAACATTCGGTACTTC
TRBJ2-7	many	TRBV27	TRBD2	CASSFRTSGAYSYEQYF	TGTGCCAGCAGTTTCCGGACTAGCGGAGCCTACTCCTACGAGCAGTACTTC
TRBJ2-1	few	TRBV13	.	CASSLLSVSYNEQFF	TGTGCCAGCAGCCTGCTTTCCGTCTCCTACAATGAGCAGTTCTTC
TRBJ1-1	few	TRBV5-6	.	CASSLPDLNTEAFF	TGTGCCAGCAGCTTGCCCGATTTGAACACTGAAGCTTTCTTT
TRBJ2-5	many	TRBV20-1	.	CSASAPPWAQYF	TGCAGTGCTAGTGCCCCCCCCTGGGCCCAGTACTTC
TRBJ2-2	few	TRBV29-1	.	CSVAGTPNTGELFF	TGCAGCGTGGCCGGGACACCTAACACCGGGGAGCTGTTTTTT
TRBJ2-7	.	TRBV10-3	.	CAISESDGGSLLYEQYF	TGTGCCATCAGTGAGTCCGATGGCGGCTCCCTCCTCTACGAGCAGTACTTC
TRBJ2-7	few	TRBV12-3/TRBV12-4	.	CASSELPRGYEQYF	TGTGCCAGCAGTGAACTTCCCCGGGGGTACGAGCAGTACTTC
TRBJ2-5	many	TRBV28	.	CATRNGLSQSPWAQYF	TGTGCCACCCGAAACGGACTCTCTCAATCACCGTGGGCCCAGTACTTC
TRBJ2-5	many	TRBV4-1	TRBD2	CASSLAGEGQETQYF	TGCGCCAGCAGCCTCGCGGGAGAGGGGCAAGAGACCCAGTACTTC
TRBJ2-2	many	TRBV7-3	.	CASSLVLGSDTGELFF	TGTGCCAGCAGCTTAGTACTGGGCAGTGACACCGGGGAGCTGTTTTTT
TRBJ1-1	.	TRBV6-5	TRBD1	CAISYSIPTGVNTEAFF	TGTGCCATCAGTTACTCCATCCCGACAGGGGTGAACACTGAAGCTTTCTTT
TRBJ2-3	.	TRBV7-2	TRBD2	CASSPMAAGATDTQYF	TGTGCCAGCAGCCCCATGGCAGCGGGGGCTACAGATACGCAGTATTTT
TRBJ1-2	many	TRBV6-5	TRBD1	CASRVRIGTELYGYTF	TGTGCCAGCAGAGTGAGAATTGGGACAGAACTTTATGGCTACACCTTC
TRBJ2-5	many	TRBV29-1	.	CSVEGGEAETQYF	TGCAGCGTTGAAGGCGGGGAGGCAGAGACCCAGTACTTC
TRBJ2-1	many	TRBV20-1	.	CSAGKPGPGFNEQFF	TGCAGTGCCGGAAAGCCGGGACCAGGCTTCAATGAGCAGTTCTTC
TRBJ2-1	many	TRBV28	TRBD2	CASSFQLAGGDEQFF	TGTGCCAGCAGTTTTCAACTAGCGGGGGGGGATGAGCAGTTCTTC
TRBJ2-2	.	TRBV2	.	CASSEGTGELFF	TGTGCCAGCAGTGAAGGCACCGGGGAGCTGTTTTTT
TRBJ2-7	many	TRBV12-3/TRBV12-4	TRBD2	CASSTSGRARGYEQYF	TGTGCCAGCAGTACTAGCGGGAGGGCCAGGGGCTACGAGCAGTACTTC
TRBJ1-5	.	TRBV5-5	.	CAIRRTAYSNQPQHF	TGTGCCATAAGAAGGACGGCCTATAGCAATCAGCCCCAGCATTTT
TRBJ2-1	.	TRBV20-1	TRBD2	CSARDPAGEPGEQFF	TGCAGTGCTAGAGATCCTGCGGGAGAGCCGGGGGAGCAGTTCTTC
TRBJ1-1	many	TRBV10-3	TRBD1	CAISRTGLTEAFF	TGTGCCATCAGCCGGACAGGACTAACTGAAGCTTTCTTT
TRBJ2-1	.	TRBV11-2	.	CASSSRGAGGGNEQFF	TGTGCCAGCAGCTCCCGGGGGGCCGGCGGGGGCAATGAGCAGTTCTTC
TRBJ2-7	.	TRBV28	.	CANSLTIGSGSYEQYF	TGTGCCAACAGTTTGACCATCGGTTCGGGCTCCTACGAGCAGTACTTC
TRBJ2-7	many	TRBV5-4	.	CASSPGAFYEQYF	TGTGCCAGCAGCCCCGGGGCTTTCTACGAGCAGTACTTC
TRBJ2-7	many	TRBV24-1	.	CATSCRTRGCEQYF	TGTGCCACCAGTTGTCGCACCCGGGGCTGCGAGCAGTACTTC
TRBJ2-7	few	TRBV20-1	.	CSALGLNYEQYF	TGCAGTGCCCTGGGACTTAACTACGAGCAGTACTTC
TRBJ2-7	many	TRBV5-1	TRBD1	CASSFNGQGVGYEQYF	TGCGCCAGCAGCTTTAACGGACAGGGAGTCGGCTACGAGCAGTACTTC
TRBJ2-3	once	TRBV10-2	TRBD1	CASSEPAGGKDTQYF	TGCGCCAGCAGTGAGCCGGCAGGGGGCAAAGATACGCAGTATTTT
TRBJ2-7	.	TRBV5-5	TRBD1	CASGLTGQSYEQYF	TGTGCCAGCGGCCTAACGGGACAGTCCTACGAGCAGTACTTC
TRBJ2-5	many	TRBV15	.	CATSRDPWETQYF	TGTGCCACCAGCAGAGATCCATGGGAGACCCAGTACTTC
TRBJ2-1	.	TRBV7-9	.	CASSRGGEQFF	TGTGCCAGCAGCCGAGGGGGTGAGCAGTTCTTC
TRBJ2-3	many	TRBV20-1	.	CSARGPGVDTQYF	TGCAGTGCTAGAGGTCCAGGGGTCGATACGCAGTATTTT
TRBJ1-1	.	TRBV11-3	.	CASSLDSNTEAFF	TGTGCCAGCAGCTTAGATTCGAACACTGAAGCTTTCTTT
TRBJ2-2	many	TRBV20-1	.	CSAGGVLSTGELFF	TGCAGTGCTGGTGGGGTGTTGAGCACCGGGGAGCTGTTTTTT
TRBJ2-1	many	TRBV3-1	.	CASSQDLDREQFF	TGTGCCAGCAGCCAAGATTTGGACCGTGAGCAGTTCTTC
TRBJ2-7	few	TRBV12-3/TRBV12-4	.	CASSRGPHRPYEQYF	TGTGCCAGCAGCCGTGGGCCTCATAGACCCTACGAGCAGTACTTC
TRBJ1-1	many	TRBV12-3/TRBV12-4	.	CASSYSSQETEAFF	TGTGCCAGCAGTTACTCCTCTCAGGAGACTGAAGCTTTCTTT
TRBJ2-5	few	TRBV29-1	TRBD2	CSVEDLPGGAPGIVTQYF	TGCAGCGTTGAAGATTTGCCCGGGGGGGCCCCAGGGATCGTGACCCAGTACTTC
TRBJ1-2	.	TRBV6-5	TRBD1	CASKTGKEGYTF	TGTGCCAGCAAGACAGGGAAGGAGGGCTACACCTTC
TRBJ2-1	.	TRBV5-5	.	CASSLRGIGHNEQFF	TGTGCCAGCAGCTTGAGAGGGATCGGCCACAATGAGCAGTTCTTC
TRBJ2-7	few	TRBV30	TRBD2	CAWKTSAYEQYF	TGTGCCTGGAAAACTAGCGCCTACGAGCAGTACTTC
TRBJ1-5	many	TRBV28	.	CASTAGLGNQPQHF	TGTGCCAGCACCGCTGGACTGGGCAATCAGCCCCAGCATTTT
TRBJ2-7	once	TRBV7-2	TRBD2	CASSNGLAGAEQYF	TGTGCCAGCAGCAACGGACTAGCGGGAGCCGAGCAGTACTTC
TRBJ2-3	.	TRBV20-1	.	CSANTPLPIQRTDTQYF	TGCAGCGCCAATACACCGCTTCCTATTCAGCGGACAGATACGCAGTATTTT
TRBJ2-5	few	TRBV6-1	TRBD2	CASTRTSGGPSRETQYF	TGTGCCAGCACTCGGACTAGCGGGGGGCCCAGCAGGGAGACCCAGTACTTC
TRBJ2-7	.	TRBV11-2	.	CASSFHPLYEQYF	TGTGCCAGCAGCTTTCATCCCCTCTACGAGCAGTACTTC
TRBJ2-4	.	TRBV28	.	CASSPGPGAKNIQYF	TGTGCCAGCAGTCCAGGGCCGGGGGCCAAAAACATTCAGTACTTC